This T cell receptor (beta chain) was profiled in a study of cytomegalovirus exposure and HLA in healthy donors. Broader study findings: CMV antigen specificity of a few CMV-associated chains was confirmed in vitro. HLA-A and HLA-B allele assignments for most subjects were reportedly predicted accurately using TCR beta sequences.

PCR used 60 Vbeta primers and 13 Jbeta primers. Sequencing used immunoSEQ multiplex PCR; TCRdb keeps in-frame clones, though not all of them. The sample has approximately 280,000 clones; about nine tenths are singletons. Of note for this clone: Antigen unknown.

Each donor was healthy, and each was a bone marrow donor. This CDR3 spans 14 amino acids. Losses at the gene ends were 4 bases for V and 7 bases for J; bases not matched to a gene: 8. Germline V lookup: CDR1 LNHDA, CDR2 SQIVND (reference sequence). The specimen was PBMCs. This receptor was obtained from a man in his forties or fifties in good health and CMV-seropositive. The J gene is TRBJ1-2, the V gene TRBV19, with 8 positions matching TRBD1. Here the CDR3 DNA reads TGTGCCAGTAGTAAGGACAGGGCCGAAGGTGGCTACACCTTC. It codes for CASSKDRAEGGYTF.